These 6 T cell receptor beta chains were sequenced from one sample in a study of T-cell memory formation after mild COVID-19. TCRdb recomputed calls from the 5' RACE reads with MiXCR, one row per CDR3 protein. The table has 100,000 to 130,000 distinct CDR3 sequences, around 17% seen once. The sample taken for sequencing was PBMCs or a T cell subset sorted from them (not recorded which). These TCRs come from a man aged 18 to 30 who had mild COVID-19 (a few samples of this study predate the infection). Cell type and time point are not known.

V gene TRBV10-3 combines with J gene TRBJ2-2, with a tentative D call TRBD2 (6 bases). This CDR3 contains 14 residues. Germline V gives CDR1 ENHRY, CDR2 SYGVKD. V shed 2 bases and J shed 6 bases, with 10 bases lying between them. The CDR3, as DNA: TGTGCCATCAGTGAGGAGGCGGGGCCCGGGGAGCTGTTTTTT. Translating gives CAISEEAGPGELFF.

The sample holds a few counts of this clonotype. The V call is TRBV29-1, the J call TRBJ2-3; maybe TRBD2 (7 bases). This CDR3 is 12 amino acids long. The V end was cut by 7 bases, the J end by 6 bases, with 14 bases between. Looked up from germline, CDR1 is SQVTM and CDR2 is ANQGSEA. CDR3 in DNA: TGCAGCGGGGGGGGCAGGGTTGATACGCAGTATTTT. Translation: CSGGGRVDTQYF.

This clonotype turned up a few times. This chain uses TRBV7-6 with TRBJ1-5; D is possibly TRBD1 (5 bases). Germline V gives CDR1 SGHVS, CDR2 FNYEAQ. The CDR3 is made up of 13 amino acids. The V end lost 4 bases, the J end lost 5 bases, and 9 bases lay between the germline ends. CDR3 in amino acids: CASSSGYYQPQHF. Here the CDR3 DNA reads TGTGCCAGCAGCTCAGGGTACTATCAGCCCCAGCATTTT.

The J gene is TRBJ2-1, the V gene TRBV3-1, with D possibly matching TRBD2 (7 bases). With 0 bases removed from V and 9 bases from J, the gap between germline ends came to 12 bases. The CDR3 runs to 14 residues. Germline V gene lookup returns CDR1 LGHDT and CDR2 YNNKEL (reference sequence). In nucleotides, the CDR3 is TGTGCCAGCAGCCAAGAGGGGGGGCAGGGTGAGCAGTTCTTC. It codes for CASSQEGGQGEQFF.

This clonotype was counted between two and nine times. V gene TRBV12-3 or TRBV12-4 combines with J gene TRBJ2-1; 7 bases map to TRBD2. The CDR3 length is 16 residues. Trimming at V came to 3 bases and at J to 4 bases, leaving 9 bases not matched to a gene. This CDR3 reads CASSFRASSGYNEQFF. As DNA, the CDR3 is TGTGCCAGCAGTTTCCGAGCGTCTAGCGGATACAATGAGCAGTTCTTC.

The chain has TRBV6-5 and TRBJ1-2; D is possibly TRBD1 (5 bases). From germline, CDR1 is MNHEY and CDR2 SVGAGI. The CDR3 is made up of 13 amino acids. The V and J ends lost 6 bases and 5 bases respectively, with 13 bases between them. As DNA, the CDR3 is TGTGCCAGCAGATCCCCGGGACGATATGGCTACACCTTC. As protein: CASRSPGRYGYTF.